The TCR beta chain described here comes from a study of cytomegalovirus exposure and HLA in healthy donors. This CDR3 has 16 amino acids. V gave up 2 bases and J gave up 8 bases, with 21 bases separating them. Germline V lookup: CDR1 MDHEN, CDR2 SYDVKM. In the PCR, 60 Vbeta and 13 Jbeta primers were used. This table comes from immunoSEQ multiplex PCR, and its TCRdb copy is limited to in-frame clones, with some not included. There are approximately 140,000 clones in the sample; over 70% occur only once, and around 2% lies in the top ten. The TCR sequence derives from a woman between 35 and 50 years old in good health and CMV-seronegative. This rearrangement joins TRBV28 to TRBJ1-2; D unclear. Specimen: PBMCs. CDR3 residues: CASSLQPGPTREGYTF. For the CDR3, the DNA is TGTGCCAGCAGTTTACAGCCGGGCCCAACAAGGGAGGGCTACACCTTC.